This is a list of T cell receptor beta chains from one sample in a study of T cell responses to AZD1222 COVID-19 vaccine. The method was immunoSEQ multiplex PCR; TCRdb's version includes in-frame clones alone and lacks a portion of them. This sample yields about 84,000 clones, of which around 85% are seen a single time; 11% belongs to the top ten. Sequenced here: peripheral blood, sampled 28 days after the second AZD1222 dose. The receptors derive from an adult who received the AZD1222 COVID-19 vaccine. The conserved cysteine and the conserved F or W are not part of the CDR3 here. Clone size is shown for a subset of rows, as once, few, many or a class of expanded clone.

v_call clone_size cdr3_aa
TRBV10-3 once AISESQNTGELF
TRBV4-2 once ASSQEGTGVGANYGYT
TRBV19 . ASSILSGHYNEQF
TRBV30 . AWSPGALNEKLF
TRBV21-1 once ASSSTRSLYQPQH
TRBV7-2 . ASSPPNDDTQY
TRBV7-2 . AIAGGSYNSPLH
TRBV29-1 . SVEVGQVSYEQY
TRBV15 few ATSETSGDNEQF
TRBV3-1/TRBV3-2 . ASSLPGTSEAF
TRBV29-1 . SVLSLPDTQY
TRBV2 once ASSLYSNTEAF
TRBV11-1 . ASSFSGAGTGELF
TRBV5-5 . ASSFPPFNEQF
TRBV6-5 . ASSYLGQGARNEQF
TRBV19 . ASSTEGLQALGV
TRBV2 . ASSAKGTGAYEQY
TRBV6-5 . ASSYQLSTEAF
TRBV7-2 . ASSKDRAPGGYT
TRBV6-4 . ASSVHGTSGLYQETQY
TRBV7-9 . ASGRQGADEKLF
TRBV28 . ASSLALAEYNEQF
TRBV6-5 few ASSYGTGTEAF
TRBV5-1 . ASSSSKMGGTDTQY
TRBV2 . ASGLVVQDQPQH
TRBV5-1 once ASSLANRGNEQF
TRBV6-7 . ASSYPRCPRRGTDTQY
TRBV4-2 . ASSERDRGNQPQH
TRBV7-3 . ASSPRTAST
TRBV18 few ASSPPARDRLKRRSYEQY
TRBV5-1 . ASRGGNTIY
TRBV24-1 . ATSDTDRLYGYT
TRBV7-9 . ASSLGLVNTQY
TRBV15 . ATSRSSGQGAIDTQY
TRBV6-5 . ASSRGTAYEQY
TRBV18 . ASSPTTSGGSGEQF
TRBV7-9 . ASSLFAGGGEQY
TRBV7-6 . ASSREGTAGGANVLT
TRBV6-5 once ASSYIAGRHEQF
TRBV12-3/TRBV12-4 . ASSWGLEQF
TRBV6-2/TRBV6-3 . ASSYSQDRSPYEQY
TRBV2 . ASDEGANYGYT
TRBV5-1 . ATSQGGSGANVLT
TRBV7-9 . ASSPQGVGNSPLH
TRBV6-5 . ARGGLAGPTDTQY
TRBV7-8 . ASSSTGEQQY
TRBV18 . ASSPLGERDAF
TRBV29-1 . SAGQGSYNEQF
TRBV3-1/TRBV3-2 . ASSQDLWDPGNTIY